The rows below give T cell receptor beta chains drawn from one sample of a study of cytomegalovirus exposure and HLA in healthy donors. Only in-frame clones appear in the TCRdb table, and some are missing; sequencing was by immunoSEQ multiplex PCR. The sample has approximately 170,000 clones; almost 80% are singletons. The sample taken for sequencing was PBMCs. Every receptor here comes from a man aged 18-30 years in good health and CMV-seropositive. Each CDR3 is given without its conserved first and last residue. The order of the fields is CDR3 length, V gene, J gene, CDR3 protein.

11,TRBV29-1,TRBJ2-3,SVVGTSGDTQY
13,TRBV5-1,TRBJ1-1,ASSSDRGRWTEAF
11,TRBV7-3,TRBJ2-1,ASSADSYNEQF
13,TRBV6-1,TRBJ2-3,ASSEWGGATDTQY
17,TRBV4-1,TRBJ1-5,ASSQDRFLGKNSNQPQH
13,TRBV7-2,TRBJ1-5,ASSPARDRNQPQH
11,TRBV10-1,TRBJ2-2,ASSESTGGELF
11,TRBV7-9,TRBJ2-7,ASSFGQGGEQY
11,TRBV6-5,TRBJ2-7,ASSYGTEGEQY
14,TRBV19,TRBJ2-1,ASSPKPRLGIGEQF
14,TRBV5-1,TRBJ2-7,ASSLAGTGKAYEQY
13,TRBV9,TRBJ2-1,ASSAYDRGQNEQF
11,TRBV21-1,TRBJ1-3,ASRMDRADTIY
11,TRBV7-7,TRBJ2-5,ASSLDRLETQY
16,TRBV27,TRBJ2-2,ASSPTSGGHKNTGELF
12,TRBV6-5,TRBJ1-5,ASSYGTYDQPQH
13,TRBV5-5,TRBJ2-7,ASSLEGPQGNEQY
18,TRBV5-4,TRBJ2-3,ASSSRPGLAGGRVTDTQY
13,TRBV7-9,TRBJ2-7,ASSFPTDSSYEQY
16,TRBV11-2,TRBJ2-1,ASSLEVWASGDYNEQF
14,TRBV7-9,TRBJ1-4,ASSLGTEIRGEKLF
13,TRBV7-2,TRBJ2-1,ASSLRSHLYNEQF
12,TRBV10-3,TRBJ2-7,AIRSGTGSYEQY
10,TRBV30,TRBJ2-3,AWSERTDTQY
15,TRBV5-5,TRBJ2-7,ASSLAGGGLRSYEQY
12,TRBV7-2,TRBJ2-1,ASSFEGRNNEQF
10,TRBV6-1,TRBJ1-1,ASSDYLDEAF
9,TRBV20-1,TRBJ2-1,SALRQAVQF
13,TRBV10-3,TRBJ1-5,ASKTGGSGNQPQH
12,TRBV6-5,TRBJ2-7,ASSYSGQSYEQY
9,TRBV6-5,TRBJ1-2,ASSEAGTDT
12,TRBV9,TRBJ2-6,ASSVSSGANVLT
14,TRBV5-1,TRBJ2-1,ASSSVADYSYNEQF
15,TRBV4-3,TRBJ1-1,ASSQSGTGSVGTEAF
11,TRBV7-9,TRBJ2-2,ASSFAATGELF
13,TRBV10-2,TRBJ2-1,ASSELGGGYNEQF
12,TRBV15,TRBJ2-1,ATSLAGGSNEQF
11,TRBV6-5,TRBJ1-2,ASTMYRGLPYT
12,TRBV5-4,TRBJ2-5,ASSSGQAQETQY
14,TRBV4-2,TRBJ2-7,ASSQGRTSAAYEQY
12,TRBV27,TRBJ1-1,ASRLTGTNTEAF
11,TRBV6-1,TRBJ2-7,ASRRQGSYEQY
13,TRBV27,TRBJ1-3,ASRLTGGSGNTIY
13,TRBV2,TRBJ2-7,ASSELVQVSYEQY
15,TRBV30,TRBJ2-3,AWRGGQREGPPDTQY
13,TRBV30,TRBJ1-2,SQEDLGQGAYGYT
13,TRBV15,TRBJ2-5,ATSRPTSGEGTQY
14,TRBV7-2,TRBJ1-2,ASSPSPGPVSYGYT
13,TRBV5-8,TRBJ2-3,ASSLLGEIRDTQY